This T cell receptor beta chain was profiled in a study of T cell repertoires in cytomegalovirus infection (dated by TCRdb to the late 2010s). Background on the whole study: Donor HLA type was relevant to the analysis, as public TCR beta signatures indicated carriage of CMV infection together with the matching HLA type.

This clonotype turned up a few times. Its antigen remains unidentified. No per-base quality is available; no much larger clone lies one base away. The full study reports these points: Cumulative frequency of public TCR beta family members discriminated carriers of CMV infection plus the relevant HLA type in this cohort and an independent approximately 350-donor cohort. The ex vivo response was dominated by HLA-C-restricted CMV-specific TCR beta clonotypes, which also provided the single most frequent clonotype in two of eight donors.

TCRdb lists the instrument as Illumina HiSeq 1500. Using fastp trimming at Q25 and MiXCR clonotype assembly, TCRdb reanalyzed the public sequencing data and kept in-frame beta chains. Entries that share a CDR3 protein sequence are merged under the most common genes and DNA. The sample has about 140,000 distinct CDR3 sequences on record, roughly 6.5% of them singletons. The top ten hold roughly 18% of the sample. For this chain, trimming is 5 bases at the V end and 8 bases at the J end, and the number of junction bases without a gene match is 15. Based on the germline V gene (reference sequence), the CDR1 and CDR2 sequences are DFQATT and SNEGSKA. The cysteine opens and the phenylalanine closes a CDR3 of 16 amino acids. The kept DNA is CDR3 alone, 48 bases in frame from the first base.

Sequencing used PBMCs. The source is a human donor in good health (CMV status not recorded). Some clones in this sample may be carry-over from other donors' samples. The chain is assembled from TRBV20-1 and TRBJ2-1; TRBD2 lines up with 10 middle nucleotides. The nucleotide sequence reads TGCAGTGCTTCCTTAGCGGGGGGACACAGAAGAGATGAGCAGTTCTTC. Its translation is CSASLAGGHRRDEQFF.